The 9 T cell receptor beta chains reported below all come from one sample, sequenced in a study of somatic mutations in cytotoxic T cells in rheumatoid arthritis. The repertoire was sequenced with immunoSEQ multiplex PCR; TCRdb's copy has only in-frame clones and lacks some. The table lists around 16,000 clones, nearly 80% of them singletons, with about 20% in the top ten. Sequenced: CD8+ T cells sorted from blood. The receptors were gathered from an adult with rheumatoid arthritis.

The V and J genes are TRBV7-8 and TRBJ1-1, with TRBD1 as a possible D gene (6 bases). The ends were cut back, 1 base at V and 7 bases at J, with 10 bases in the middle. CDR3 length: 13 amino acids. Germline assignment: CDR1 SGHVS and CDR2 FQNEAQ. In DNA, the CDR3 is TGTGCCAGCAGCTTAGGGGGGGCAGATGAAGCTTTCTTT. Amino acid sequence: CASSLGGADEAFF.

The chain's CDR3 is CASSHGSGRRTGELFF. Written as DNA, the CDR3 is TGCGCCAGCAGCCACGGTAGCGGGAGACGCACCGGGGAGCTGTTTTTT. The chain has TRBV4-1 and TRBJ2-2, with 9 nucleotides matching TRBD2. V lost 3 bases and J lost 4; bases outside the gene matches: 6. The CDR3 has 16 amino acids. Germline CDR1 MGHRA, CDR2 YSYEKL.

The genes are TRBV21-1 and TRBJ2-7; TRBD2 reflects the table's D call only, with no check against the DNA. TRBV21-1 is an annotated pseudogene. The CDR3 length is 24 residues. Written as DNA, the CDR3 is TGTGCCAGCAGCAAAGTATCAGCATTATCGCGTAACATTCCTGGCGGGAGGGCCTCCTACGAGCAGTACTTC. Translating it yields CASSKVSALSRNIPGGRASYEQYF.

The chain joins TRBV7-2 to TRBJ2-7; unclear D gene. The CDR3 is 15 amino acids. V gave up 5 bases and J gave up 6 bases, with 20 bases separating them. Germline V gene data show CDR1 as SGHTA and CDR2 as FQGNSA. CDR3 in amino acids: CASSTESMLDGEQYF. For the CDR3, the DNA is TGTGCCAGCAGCACAGAATCTATGCTCGACGGCGAGCAGTACTTC.

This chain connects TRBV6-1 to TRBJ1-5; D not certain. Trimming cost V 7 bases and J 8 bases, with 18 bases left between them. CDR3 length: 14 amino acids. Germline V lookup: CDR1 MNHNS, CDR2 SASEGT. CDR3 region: CASTGQVGKKPQHF. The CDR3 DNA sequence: TGTGCCAGCACGGGCCAAGTAGGGAAAAAGCCCCAGCATTTT.

The CDR3 DNA follows: TGCGCCAGCAGCCAGAAAGGGGGCTTTTACACTGAAGCTTTCTTT. Translated, it gives CASSQKGGFYTEAFF. This sequence joins TRBV4-3 and TRBJ1-1; TRBD1 agrees at 7 bases. Germline values: CDR1 LGHNA, CDR2 YSLEER. J lost 3 bases, V lost 3 bases, and 7 bases had no gene match. The CDR3 loop spans 15 amino acids.

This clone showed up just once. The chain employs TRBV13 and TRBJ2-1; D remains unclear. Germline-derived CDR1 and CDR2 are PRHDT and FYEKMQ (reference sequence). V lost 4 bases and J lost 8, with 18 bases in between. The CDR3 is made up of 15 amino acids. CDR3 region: CASSSEDGPSDEQFF. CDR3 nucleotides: TGTGCCAGCAGCTCCGAGGACGGACCCTCCGATGAGCAGTTCTTC.

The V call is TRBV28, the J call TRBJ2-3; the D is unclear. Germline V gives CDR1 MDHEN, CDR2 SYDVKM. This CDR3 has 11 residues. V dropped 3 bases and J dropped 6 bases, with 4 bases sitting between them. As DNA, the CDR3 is TGTGCCAGCAGTTTGGTTGATACGCAGTATTTT. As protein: CASSLVDTQYF.

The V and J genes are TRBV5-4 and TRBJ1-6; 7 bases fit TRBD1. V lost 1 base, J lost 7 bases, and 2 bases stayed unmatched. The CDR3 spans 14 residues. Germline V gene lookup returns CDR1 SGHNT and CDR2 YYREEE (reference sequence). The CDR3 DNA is TGTGCCAGCAGCTTGCAGGGGGAGAATTCACCCCTCCACTTT. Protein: CASSLQGENSPLHF.